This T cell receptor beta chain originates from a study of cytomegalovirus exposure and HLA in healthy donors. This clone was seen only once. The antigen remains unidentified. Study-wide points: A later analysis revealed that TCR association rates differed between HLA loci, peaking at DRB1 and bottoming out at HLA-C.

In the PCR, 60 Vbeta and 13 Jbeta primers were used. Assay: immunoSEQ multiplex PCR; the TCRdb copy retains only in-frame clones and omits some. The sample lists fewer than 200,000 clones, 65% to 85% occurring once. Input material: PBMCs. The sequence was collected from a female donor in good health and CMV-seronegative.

For the CDR3, the DNA is TGTGCCAGCAGTTACTCGGGAGCTCTAAATGAGCAGTTCTTC. It specifies CASSYSGALNEQFF. V and J are TRBV6-6 and TRBJ2-1; possibly TRBD2 for D (5 bases). The CDR3 length is 14 residues. The germline gives CDR1 MNHNY, CDR2 SVGAGI (reference sequence). Trimming stripped 0 bases from V and 7 bases from J, with 10 bases between.